One T cell receptor beta chain is described in this entry. Its antigen has not been determined. Base qualities are not at hand, and no much larger clone is one base apart. The CDR3 regions of human TCRbeta chains were analyzed by immunosequencing. Under the source paper's analysis protocol: TCRs in the repertoires were compared against a reference library of SARS-CoV-2-specific TCRs that had been generated with the MIRA antigen-specificity platform. Breadth meant the fraction of unique TCRs that were SARS-CoV-2-associated, whereas depth meant the fraction of total T cells that were SARS-CoV-2-associated. Using the MIRA data, each spike-specific TCR was assigned both to the spike region to which the TCR was reactive and to a CD4 or CD8 class. Log10-transformed breadth and depth values were compared by one-way ANOVA with Sidak's multiple comparisons tests. The immuneACCESS repertoire file appears here via TCRdb, limited to in-frame rearrangements. These files lack a portion of the clones; in checked studies, under half of the deficit traces to unresolved V genes, and the cause of the others is not known. Clonal size and the V and J genes are those of that table, whereas D and trimming came from the DNA. For this sample the table gives 100,000 to 150,000 clones, of which over 75% were detected only once. Of the sample, more than 3.5% is held by the ten largest clones.

In the paper's terms, the time point label means: about 28 days (+/-7) after the second vaccine dose. Interpreted using the paper, the treatment or condition label stands for: meningococcal conjugate vaccine given as trial control. Vaccinee samples were obtained from the UK trials COV001 and COV002, which included a single-blind randomized controlled phase 2/3 trial of AZD1222 (ChAdOx1 nCoV-19) in healthy adults. For TCRbeta chain sequencing, PBMC samples were collected from trial participants at day 0 and at day 28 after the second dose. The entry originates in a study of T cell responses to AZD1222 COVID-19 vaccine (dated by TCRdb to about 2021). With regard to the full study: TCR sequencing was performed for roughly 250 trial participants, of whom some 200 were given two doses of AZD1222 and around 25 were given two doses of MenACWY control vaccine. Trial participants were enrolled into age subgroups of 18-55, 56-69 and 70-plus years, which contained around 150, 29 and 61 TCR-sequenced participants, respectively.

V and J are truncated by 4 bases and 2 bases respectively, leaving an intervening sequence of 10 bases. CDR1 and CDR2, per the germline V gene, are SGDLS and YYNGEE. From the cysteine up to the phenylalanine, the CDR3 has a length of 15 residues. Of the read, only the CDR3 DNA is kept; its 45 bases are in frame from base 1. Study-level results and caveats: Reportedly, almost half of the unique spike-specific TCRs recognized epitopes lying outside the regions that are mutated in the B.1.351 and B.1.1.7 variants. Most participants were white British and females outnumbered males, and the authors suggested that clonal diversity may have been underestimated. After two AZD1222 doses, both the breadth and the depth of spike-specific TCRs were significantly higher than at day 0 and than in MenACWY recipients. Because no day 14 peak-response samples were available, repertoires were characterized only after the peak T cell response. Only 5 to 7 AZD1222 recipients were SARS-CoV-2 seropositive at baseline, limiting conclusions about previously exposed vaccinees. The vaccine-associated CD4 TCRs covered the entire spike protein, and the dominant responses fell in regions 160-218 and 743-854. In the small 56-69-year group, the increase in depth fell short of significance, most likely because of low power.

The clonotype was recovered from an adult who received the MenACWY meningococcal vaccine as a control. This specimen was peripheral blood, taken 28 days after the second dose of the MenACWY control vaccine. The chain links TRBV9 with TRBJ1-6; TRBD1 is a weak D gene call, 5 bases matching. The CDR3 protein sequence reads: CASSSEGAYNSPLHF. The nucleotides read TGTGCCAGCAGCTCCGAAGGGGCCTATAATTCACCCCTCCACTTT.